The source of this T cell receptor (beta chain) is a study of T cell changes during pregnancy in multiple sclerosis (dated by TCRdb to between 2018 and 2021). Background on the whole study: In women with multiple sclerosis, the researchers looked at how the T cell repertoire shifted as pregnancy progressed.

Worth noting for this clone: Which antigen it targets is not known. The input lacks base qualities; no much larger clone sits a single base away.

CDR1 and CDR2 are read off the germline V gene as SNHLY and FYNNEI. The CDR3 goes from the cysteine to the phenylalanine over 15 residues. Only CDR3 DNA is held: 45 bases, read in frame from base 1. V is trimmed back by 9 bases and J by 6 bases, and the junction contains 12 bases that no gene match accounts for. Library preparation employed the immunoSEQ multiplex PCR assay. The table was pulled from immuneACCESS by TCRdb, which kept in-frame rearrangements only. Such tables lose some clones; where checked, under half of the loss comes from unresolved V genes, and the rest has no known cause. A total of tens of thousands of clones appear in this sample, approximately 85% of them only once. The ten largest clones take up more than 1.5% of the sample.

Specimen: peripheral blood, collected in the first trimester of pregnancy. This clonotype originated in a female donor with multiple sclerosis, enrolled in a pregnancy study. Rearrangement joined TRBV2 to TRBJ2-3, and TRBD1 aligns with 10 junction nucleotides. The CDR3: CASSFRDRGKDTQYF. The nucleotide sequence reads as follows: TGTGCCAGTTCCTTCCGGGACAGGGGCAAGGATACGCAGTATTTT.